A selection of T cell receptor beta chains follows, all from one sample in a study of shared clonotypes between healthy human individuals. Libraries were prepared by immunoSEQ multiplex PCR; TCRdb keeps only in-frame clonotypes and omits some of them. In the table there are hundreds of thousands of clones, 95% to 98% of which are singletons. Sequencing was carried out using naive CD4+ T cells sorted from blood. The receptors were gathered from a woman in her 30s in good health. Each CDR3 is given with its conserved first and last residue. Fields, in order: clone size, V gene, J gene, D gene, CDR3 protein, CDR3 DNA. A D gene is named only where the DNA matches it firmly. Clone size is shown for a subset of rows, as once, few, many or a class of expanded clone.

-,TRBV28,TRBJ1-1,-,CASSLSWGWGEAFF,TGTGCCAGCAGTTTGAGTTGGGGATGGGGCGAAGCTTTCTTT
-,TRBV29-1,TRBJ2-1,TRBD2,CSVGAGESYNEQFF,TGCAGCGTTGGTGCGGGAGAATCCTACAATGAGCAGTTCTTC
-,TRBV10-1,TRBJ2-7,TRBD1,CASSESQGAGEQYF,TGCGCCAGCAGTGAGTCTCAGGGGGCAGGCGAGCAGTACTTC
-,TRBV5-1,TRBJ2-3,TRBD2,CASKTREGPDTQYF,TGCGCCAGCAAGACGCGGGAGGGCCCAGATACGCAGTATTTT
-,TRBV5-3,TRBJ1-5,-,CARSVDSGGQPQHF,TGTGCCAGAAGCGTGGACAGCGGGGGGCAGCCCCAGCATTTT
-,TRBV11-2,TRBJ1-5,-,CASSLWRAFSHF,TGTGCCAGCAGCTTGTGGAGGGCTTTTTCGCATTTT
-,TRBV2,TRBJ2-3,TRBD2,CASRRLAGLTDTQYF,TGTGCCAGCAGGAGACTAGCGGGTTTGACAGATACGCAGTATTTT
-,TRBV7-2,TRBJ2-4,TRBD2,CASSGTSGSFQYF,TGTGCCAGCAGCGGGACTAGCGGGAGTTTCCAGTACTTC
-,TRBV18,TRBJ1-1,TRBD1,CASSQGGRTLTEAFF,TGTGCCAGCTCACAAGGGGGCCGGACCCTTACCGAAGCTTTCTTT
-,TRBV28,TRBJ2-7,-,CASSPLGFIGEQYF,TGTGCCAGCAGTCCTCTCGGCTTTATAGGGGAGCAGTACTTC
-,TRBV27,TRBJ2-7,TRBD1,CASSLLGQKHYEQYF,TGTGCCAGCAGTTTATTGGGACAGAAACACTACGAGCAGTACTTC
once,TRBV6-5,TRBJ2-7,-,CASSYSTSRSYEQYF,TGTGCCAGCAGTTACTCGACGAGTCGGTCCTACGAGCAGTACTTC
-,TRBV19,TRBJ1-5,-,CASSIDHRVRYGNQPQHF,TGTGCCAGTAGTATAGATCACAGGGTTAGATATGGCAATCAGCCCCAGCATTTT
-,TRBV28,TRBJ2-1,-,CASSLSVGVYNEQFF,TGTGCCAGCAGCTTGTCGGTTGGGGTCTACAATGAGCAGTTCTTC
-,TRBV19,TRBJ1-1,-,CASSIGQENTEAFF,TGTGCCAGTAGTATCGGGCAGGAGAACACTGAAGCTTTCTTT
-,TRBV5-4,TRBJ2-3,TRBD2,CASSLGGLAGQTDTQYF,TGTGCCAGCAGCTTGGGGGGACTAGCGGGACAAACAGATACGCAGTATTTT
-,TRBV27,TRBJ2-7,-,CASRYRYEQYF,TGTGCCAGCAGATATCGGTACGAGCAGTACTTC
-,TRBV7-9,TRBJ1-1,-,CASSLGVPNTEAFF,TGTGCCAGCAGCTTGGGGGTCCCTAACACTGAAGCTTTCTTT
-,TRBV6-4,TRBJ2-2,-,CASSDATGPTGELFF,TGTGCCAGCAGTGATGCGACAGGTCCTACCGGGGAGCTGTTTTTT
-,TRBV28,TRBJ2-1,-,CASSLGRGIEQFF,TGTGCCAGCAGTTTAGGCAGGGGAATTGAGCAGTTCTTC
-,TRBV5-5,TRBJ2-7,-,CASSPLTGPVPFDF,TGTGCCAGCAGCCCCCTGACAGGACCTGTCCCGTTCGACTTC
-,TRBV28,TRBJ2-7,TRBD1,CASSPHARDRWGYEQYF,TGTGCCAGCAGTCCACACGCCCGGGACAGGTGGGGATACGAGCAGTACTTC
-,TRBV11-2,TRBJ1-1,TRBD1,CASSKGDRGQDEAFF,TGTGCCAGCAGCAAAGGGGACAGGGGGCAGGATGAAGCTTTCTTT
-,TRBV19,TRBJ1-5,-,CASSSETGRVNQPQHF,TGTGCCAGTAGTAGCGAAACGGGACGGGTCAATCAGCCCCAGCATTTT
-,TRBV5-4,TRBJ1-1,-,CASSLTENTEAFF,TGTGCCAGCAGCTTGACAGAGAACACTGAAGCTTTCTTT
-,TRBV12-5,TRBJ2-5,TRBD2,CASAGGQETQYF,TGTGCTAGTGCGGGGGGACAAGAGACCCAGTACTTC
once,TRBV7-7,TRBJ1-3,-,CASSLSYQGSGNTIYF,TGTGCCAGCAGCTTATCTTACCAGGGATCTGGAAACACCATATATTTT
-,TRBV28,TRBJ2-7,-,CASSSTRWGSSYEQYF,TGTGCCAGCAGTTCCACTCGGTGGGGGAGCTCCTACGAGCAGTACTTC
-,TRBV11-3,TRBJ2-7,-,CASSPRDGAYEQYF,TGTGCCAGCAGCCCGAGGGACGGAGCCTACGAGCAGTACTTC
few,TRBV7-3,TRBJ1-1,-,CASSYEEAFF,TGTGCCAGCAGCTACGAAGAAGCTTTCTTT
few,TRBV5-1,TRBJ2-7,-,CASSLERLSYEQYF,TGCGCCAGCAGCTTGGAGCGCCTCTCCTACGAGCAGTACTTC
-,TRBV28,TRBJ1-5,TRBD1,CASSLSGQGFRQPQHF,TGTGCCAGCAGTTTATCTGGACAGGGCTTCCGTCAGCCCCAGCATTTT
-,TRBV7-3,TRBJ2-5,TRBD1,CASSQGTGHGETQYF,TGTGCCAGCAGCCAAGGGACAGGGCATGGGGAGACCCAGTACTTC
-,TRBV18,TRBJ2-2,TRBD2,CASSPGLARNTGELFF,TGTGCCAGCTCACCGGGACTAGCGAGGAACACCGGGGAGCTGTTTTTT
-,TRBV4-1,TRBJ2-2,-,CASRGGAPLGELFF,TGCGCCAGCAGGGGTGGGGCCCCACTCGGGGAGCTGTTTTTT
once,TRBV11-2,TRBJ2-7,TRBD2,CASSLVRREGSRVGEQYF,TGTGCCAGCAGCTTAGTACGGCGGGAGGGCAGCAGGGTGGGAGAGCAGTACTTC
-,TRBV5-1,TRBJ1-2,-,CASSLEGSGYTF,TGCGCCAGCAGCTTGGAAGGGTCTGGCTACACCTTC
-,TRBV18,TRBJ2-3,TRBD1,CASSPNEGQGAPNTQYF,TGTGCCAGCTCACCGAACGAGGGACAGGGGGCGCCTAATACGCAGTATTTT
-,TRBV9,TRBJ2-3,-,CASRPAGTSTDTQYF,TGTGCCAGCAGGCCCGCTGGGACTAGCACAGATACGCAGTATTTT
-,TRBV7-3,TRBJ2-1,-,CASSPMLGDNNEQFF,TGTGCCAGCAGCCCGATGTTGGGGGATAACAATGAGCAGTTCTTC
-,TRBV20-1,TRBJ2-4,-,CSATIQDIQYF,TGCAGTGCTACCATTCAGGACATTCAGTACTTC